A selection of T cell receptor beta chains follows, all from one sample in a study of shared clonotypes between healthy human individuals. Here immunoSEQ multiplex PCR was the method, and the copy in TCRdb shows in-frame clones only, minus some. Here the sample spans about 990,000 clones, around three quarters being singletons. The sequencing input was memory CD4+ T cells from PBMCs. Source of these receptors: a man between 18 and 35 years old in good health. Some clones in this sample may be carry-over from other donors' samples. Both conserved end residues are part of each CDR3. A D gene is named only where the DNA matches it firmly. Size is omitted from some rows. Given values are once, few, many or a class for expanded clones.

V: TRBV5-1
length: 14
J: TRBJ2-1
D: TRBD2
size: once
DNA: TGCGCCAGCAGCCCCGAGCGGGGCTACAATGAGCAGTTCTTC
CDR3: CASSPERGYNEQFF

V: TRBV14
length: 13
J: TRBJ2-3
D: .
size: .
DNA: TGTGCCAGCAGCCAAGATCGGAGAGATACGCAGTATTTT
CDR3: CASSQDRRDTQYF

V: TRBV5-6
length: 15
J: TRBJ2-7
D: TRBD1
size: .
DNA: TGTGCCAGCAGCCCCAGAGACAGGGGGCCCGGCGAGCAGTACTTC
CDR3: CASSPRDRGPGEQYF

V: TRBV7-3
length: 14
J: TRBJ2-5
D: .
size: .
DNA: TGTGCCAGCAGCCCAACTAGCTTCGGAGGGACCCAGTACTTC
CDR3: CASSPTSFGGTQYF

V: TRBV2
length: 14
J: TRBJ2-3
D: TRBD2
size: .
DNA: TGTGCCAGCCGAGCGGGAGGTTCCACAGATACGCAGTATTTT
CDR3: CASRAGGSTDTQYF

V: TRBV10-3
length: 14
J: TRBJ1-1
D: TRBD1
size: .
DNA: TGTGCCATCTCCAACAGGGGGCTGAACACTGAAGCTTTCTTT
CDR3: CAISNRGLNTEAFF

V: TRBV28
length: 19
J: TRBJ2-4
D: TRBD2
size: .
DNA: TGTGCCAGCAGCTGGGGAAAGGGACTAGCGGGAATAGCCAAAAACATTCAGTACTTC
CDR3: CASSWGKGLAGIAKNIQYF

V: TRBV2
length: 16
J: TRBJ2-3
D: .
size: .
DNA: TGTGCCAGCAGCCTTACTAGCTCCCCCCCCCGGGATACGCAGTATTTT
CDR3: CASSLTSSPPRDTQYF

V: TRBV28
length: 15
J: TRBJ1-5
D: .
size: .
DNA: TGTGCCAGCGGCCGGGGGGGCCCATGGAATCAGCCCCAGCATTTT
CDR3: CASGRGGPWNQPQHF

V: TRBV9
length: 18
J: TRBJ2-1
D: TRBD2
size: .
DNA: TGTGCCAGCAGCGTATCATTATCGTGGGAGGGCTCCTACAATGAGCAGTTCTTC
CDR3: CASSVSLSWEGSYNEQFF

V: TRBV18
length: 13
J: TRBJ1-4
D: .
size: .
DNA: TGTGCCAGCTCTCGCCAGTACAATGAAAAACTGTTTTTT
CDR3: CASSRQYNEKLFF

V: TRBV4-1
length: 14
J: TRBJ2-7
D: .
size: .
DNA: TGCGCCAGCAGCCTCCTCGGGCCCAATCCCCAGCAGTACTTC
CDR3: CASSLLGPNPQQYF

V: TRBV4-1
length: 19
J: TRBJ2-7
D: TRBD2
size: .
DNA: TGCGCCAGCAGCCAAGGCCCCTCTAGCGGGAGGGGGCCCCCCTACGAGCAGTACTTC
CDR3: CASSQGPSSGRGPPYEQYF

V: TRBV25-1
length: 14
J: TRBJ2-3
D: .
size: .
DNA: TGTGCCAGCAAGGGACTCCTCCTCACAGATACGCAGTATTTT
CDR3: CASKGLLLTDTQYF

V: TRBV4-2
length: 16
J: TRBJ1-4
D: .
size: .
DNA: TGTGCCAGCAGCCAAGAAGTGGTGGCGGGGCTCGGAAAACTGTTTTTT
CDR3: CASSQEVVAGLGKLFF

V: TRBV7-3
length: 14
J: TRBJ2-7
D: TRBD2
size: .
DNA: TGTGCCAGCAGCCTACTAGCGCGACCCTACGAGCAGTACTTC
CDR3: CASSLLARPYEQYF

V: TRBV7-9
length: 19
J: TRBJ2-6
D: .
size: once
DNA: TGTGCCAGCAGCTCCCAGAAGACAGGTACGCACTCTGGGGCCAACGTCCTGACTTTC
CDR3: CASSSQKTGTHSGANVLTF

V: TRBV6-6
length: 15
J: TRBJ1-2
D: TRBD1
size: .
DNA: TGTGCCAGCAGTTACAGACAGGGGAGTGACTATGGCTACACCTTC
CDR3: CASSYRQGSDYGYTF

V: TRBV5-4
length: 13
J: TRBJ2-3
D: .
size: .
DNA: TGTGCCAGCAGCTCCGGAAGGACAGATACGCAGTATTTT
CDR3: CASSSGRTDTQYF

V: TRBV7-8
length: 13
J: TRBJ1-1
D: TRBD1
size: .
DNA: TGTGCCAGCAGTTCCGACAGGGGGCTTAAAGCTTTCTTT
CDR3: CASSSDRGLKAFF

V: TRBV18
length: 14
J: TRBJ1-1
D: .
size: .
DNA: TGTGCCAGCTCACCCTACGGGGCTAACACTGAAGCTTTCTTT
CDR3: CASSPYGANTEAFF

V: TRBV5-1
length: 15
J: TRBJ2-5
D: TRBD1
size: .
DNA: TGCGCCAGCAGCACAGGGATAACAGGGGAAGAGACCCAGTACTTC
CDR3: CASSTGITGEETQYF

V: TRBV9
length: 15
J: TRBJ2-2
D: .
size: .
DNA: TGTGCCAGCAGCGGGAGCGGAGGCTACACCGGGGAGCTGTTTTTT
CDR3: CASSGSGGYTGELFF